This TCR beta chain was retrieved from a study of T cell responses to AZD1222 COVID-19 vaccine. At the level of the study: Timing groups of about 4 and about 12 weeks for second doses were pooled.

The CDR3 is made up of 14 amino acids. The germline gives CDR1 SGHDN, CDR2 FVKESK. Germline trimming cut 4 bases from V and 1 base from J; bases unmatched to any gene: 2. Assay: immunoSEQ multiplex PCR; the TCRdb copy retains only in-frame clones and omits some. The table has over 85,000 clones, around 80% seen once; the top ten hold 4% to 5%. This clonotype was obtained from an adult in good health. The chain carries TRBV14 and TRBJ1-1; 8 nucleotides line up with TRBD1. The source was peripheral blood, collected on day 0 of AZD1222 vaccination. CDR3 sequence reads: CASSRDRGNTEAFF. As DNA, the CDR3 is TGTGCCAGCAGCCGAGACAGGGGGAACACTGAAGCTTTCTTT.